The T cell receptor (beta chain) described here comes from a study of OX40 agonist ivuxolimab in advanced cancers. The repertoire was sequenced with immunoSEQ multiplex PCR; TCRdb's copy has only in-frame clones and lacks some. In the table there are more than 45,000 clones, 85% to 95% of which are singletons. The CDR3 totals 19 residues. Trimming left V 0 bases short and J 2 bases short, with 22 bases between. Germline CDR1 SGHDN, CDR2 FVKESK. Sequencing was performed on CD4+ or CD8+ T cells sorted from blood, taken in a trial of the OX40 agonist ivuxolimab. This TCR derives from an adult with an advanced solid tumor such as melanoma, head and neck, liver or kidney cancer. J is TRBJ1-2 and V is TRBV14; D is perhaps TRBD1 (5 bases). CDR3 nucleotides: TGTGCCAGCAGCCAAGACAGAGGGCGAGAGGGGTTCGCAAACTATGGCTACACCTTC. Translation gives CASSQDRGREGFANYGYTF.